This T cell receptor beta chain was sequenced in a study of cytomegalovirus exposure and HLA in healthy donors. Study results and limitations: Sequencing depth across donors, presence/absence analyses assumed, was roughly uniform. In an earlier analysis, in roughly 600 donors, most V segments appeared productive either ~87% or ~30% of the time. Later analysis showed most CMV-associated TCR beta chains appearing HLA-restricted. An analysis was carried out at a later point. It showed that HLA-associated TCR beta chains were more clonally expanded than equally common non-associated chains.

Note on this clone: What it binds is not known.

This CDR3 has 16 amino acids. V dropped 3 bases and J dropped 1; count of bases not matched to a gene: 6. Germline CDR1 is SGDLS and CDR2 is YYNGEE. Amplification used 60 Vbeta primers and 13 Jbeta primers. Profiling relied on immunoSEQ multiplex PCR, and the TCRdb table lists in-frame clones only, not all of them. The top ten hold 1.5% to 2% of the sample, which has 100,000 to 150,000 clones, 75% to 85% seen once. The chain recombines TRBV9 with TRBJ2-1; 8 bases align to TRBD2. The sequenced sample consisted of PBMCs. The TCR comes from a young man in good health and CMV-seronegative. CDR3 loop: CASSETSVPSYNEQFF. In DNA form, the CDR3 reads TGTGCCAGCAGCGAGACTAGCGTTCCGTCCTACAATGAGCAGTTCTTC.